The clone carrying this T cell receptor beta chain has ten or more counts. Its antigen remains unidentified. The CDR3 sequence is 13 residues long. The V and J ends lost 7 bases and 7 bases respectively, with 17 bases between them. Looked up from germline, CDR1 is MDHEN and CDR2 is SYDVKM. The entry originates in a study of spatial heterogeneity in lung cancer. Each CDR3 protein is one row after TCRdb ran MiXCR on the 5' RACE reads. The sample shows about 20,000 distinct CDR3 sequences, more than 15% of them seen only once. General study points: Expanded intratumoral alpha and beta TCR counts tracked tumor mutation counts.

Regarding time point: sample taken at primary tumor resection. The gene calls are TRBV28 and TRBJ2-7; D could derive from TRBD1 or TRBD2 (6 bases each). The TCR was taken from a female donor with early-stage non-small cell lung cancer. The sample in question was lung tumor tissue, obtained at surgery. The CDR3 reads CASTQNRAGEQYF. For the CDR3, the DNA is TGTGCCAGCACCCAAAACAGGGCGGGGGAGCAGTACTTC.